A selection of T cell receptor beta chains follows, all from one sample in a study of cytomegalovirus exposure and HLA in healthy donors. Assay: immunoSEQ multiplex PCR; the TCRdb copy retains only in-frame clones and omits some. The sample includes 150,000 to 200,000 clones, just under 90% of them seen just once. The specimen sequenced was PBMCs. Receptors were obtained from a man younger than 30 in good health and CMV-seropositive. Both conserved end residues are part of each CDR3. The D gene is left open where the match is weak. The listing skips clone size in some rows; elsewhere it reads once, few, many or a size class.

j_call v_call clone_size d_call cdr3_aa cdr3_nt
TRBJ2-1 TRBV7-2 NA TRBD1 CASSYGTGVNEQFF TGTGCCAGCAGCTACGGGACAGGGGTCAATGAGCAGTTCTTC
TRBJ2-3 TRBV9 once NA CASSVVATDTQYF TGTGCCAGCAGCGTAGTAGCAACAGATACGCAGTATTTT
TRBJ1-4 TRBV27 NA TRBD1 CASSLLGGTAEKLFF TGTGCCAGCAGTTTATTGGGTGGGACAGCGGAAAAACTGTTTTTT
TRBJ1-1 TRBV27 NA NA CASSFTGWTEAFF TGTGCCAGCAGTTTCACGGGGTGGACTGAAGCTTTCTTT
TRBJ2-1 TRBV7-9 NA NA CASSLTVGSYNEQFF TGTGCCAGCAGCTTAACAGTTGGCTCCTACAATGAGCAGTTCTTC
TRBJ2-7 TRBV28 NA TRBD1 CASMPRDRGRYEQYF TGTGCCAGCATGCCGCGGGACAGGGGGCGGTACGAGCAGTACTTC
TRBJ2-7 TRBV5-4 NA TRBD1 CASSLGQQGAQQYF TGTGCCAGCAGCTTGGGGCAACAGGGGGCGCAGCAGTACTTC
TRBJ2-7 TRBV4-1 NA TRBD2 CASSLGGGSHEQYF TGCGCCAGCAGCCTTGGAGGCGGGAGCCACGAGCAGTACTTC
TRBJ2-2 TRBV7-2 NA NA CASSSDRDTGELFF TGTGCCAGCAGCTCCGACAGAGACACCGGGGAGCTGTTTTTT
TRBJ1-2 TRBV6-1 NA NA CASSESGRSYGYTF TGTGCCAGCAGTGAATCTGGCAGAAGCTATGGCTACACCTTC
TRBJ2-1 TRBV6-5 NA NA CASSISGVSYNEQFF TGTGCCAGCAGTATAAGCGGAGTTTCCTACAATGAGCAGTTCTTC
TRBJ2-6 TRBV9 NA TRBD2 CASSAGGGTGANVLTF TGTGCCAGCAGCGCCGGGGGGGGTACTGGGGCCAACGTCCTGACTTTC
TRBJ2-2 TRBV6-5 once TRBD1 CASSYTGTGRTGELFF TGTGCCAGCAGTTATACCGGGACAGGGAGGACCGGGGAGCTGTTTTTT
TRBJ1-5 TRBV7-3 NA NA CASSSPQADSSNQPQHF TGTGCCAGCAGCTCACCACAGGCGGACAGTAGCAATCAGCCCCAGCATTTT
TRBJ2-1 TRBV6-1 few TRBD1 CASSAGTGGYNEQFF TGTGCCAGCAGCGCCGGGACAGGGGGCTACAATGAGCAGTTCTTC
TRBJ2-7 TRBV28 NA NA CASSPLTGSYEQYF TGTGCCAGCAGCCCACTGACAGGTTCCTACGAGCAGTACTTC
TRBJ2-7 TRBV28 NA NA CASTSGRLYEQYF TGTGCCAGCACCTCCGGCAGGCTCTACGAGCAGTACTTC
TRBJ1-1 TRBV5-1 NA NA CASSPLPGNTEAFF TGCGCCAGCAGCCCCCTCCCAGGGAACACTGAAGCTTTCTTT
TRBJ2-3 TRBV15 NA TRBD2 CATSRDLYRGGLTQYF TGTGCCACCAGCAGAGATCTTTATCGGGGAGGGCTCACGCAGTATTTT
TRBJ1-2 TRBV18 NA NA CASSPTANYGYTF TGTGCCAGCTCCCCGACAGCAAACTATGGCTACACCTTC
TRBJ1-5 TRBV19 NA NA CASSTRDIRQPQHF TGTGCCAGTAGTACCCGGGACATCCGTCAGCCCCAGCATTTT
TRBJ2-1 TRBV11-3 NA NA CASSLDQSLNNEQFF TGTGCCAGCAGCTTAGATCAGTCCCTCAACAATGAGCAGTTCTTC
TRBJ2-7 TRBV27 NA TRBD2 CASSAREGNEQYF TGTGCCAGCAGTGCACGGGAGGGCAACGAGCAGTACTTC
TRBJ1-1 TRBV6-1 few NA CASLMNTEAFF TGTGCCAGCTTAATGAACACTGAAGCTTTCTTT
TRBJ2-2 TRBV6-6 once TRBD2 CASQHAGVGTGELFF TGTGCCAGCCAGCACGCGGGAGTCGGCACCGGGGAGCTGTTTTTT
TRBJ2-1 TRBV28 NA TRBD1 CASSTAGTGVYNEQFF TGTGCCAGCAGTACCGCCGGGACAGGGGTCTACAATGAGCAGTTCTTC
TRBJ1-1 TRBV5-5 NA NA CASSFQGGTEAFF TGTGCCAGCAGCTTCCAGGGAGGGACTGAAGCTTTCTTT
TRBJ2-1 TRBV9 NA NA CASSVGGIATYNEQFF TGTGCCAGCAGCGTAGGAGGGATTGCGACCTACAATGAGCAGTTCTTC
TRBJ1-1 TRBV19 few NA CASTSFSVNTEAFF TGTGCCAGTACCTCCTTTTCGGTGAACACTGAAGCTTTCTTT
TRBJ2-3 TRBV27 NA NA CASKRERSTDTQYF TGTGCCAGCAAAAGGGAGAGGAGCACAGATACGCAGTATTTT
TRBJ2-1 TRBV4-1 once NA CASSQDHGSGYSYNEQFF TGCGCCAGCAGCCAAGATCACGGGAGTGGGTACTCCTACAATGAGCAGTTCTTC
TRBJ2-1 TRBV4-1 NA TRBD2 CASSPTSGSSYNEQFF TGCGCCAGCAGCCCCACTAGCGGGAGCTCCTACAATGAGCAGTTCTTC
TRBJ1-4 TRBV7-2 once TRBD1 CASSLAGQGSEKLFF TGTGCCAGCAGCTTAGCCGGACAGGGATCCGAAAAACTGTTTTTT
TRBJ2-7 TRBV13 NA NA CASSSGLPTYEQYF TGTGCCAGCAGCTCCGGACTACCGACCTACGAGCAGTACTTC
TRBJ2-2 TRBV5-1 NA TRBD1 CASSNSGTGFWAGELFF TGCGCCAGCAGCAACTCCGGGACAGGGTTTTGGGCCGGGGAGCTGTTTTTT